These 32 T cell receptor beta chains were all obtained from the same sample, sequenced in a study of blood T cell repertoires in COVID-19. The assay was immunoSEQ multiplex PCR, and TCRdb's table has in-frame clones only and misses some. The sample consists of about 150,000 clones, about four fifths of them appearing once. Sequences were obtained from peripheral blood. The source of these receptors is a human donor with acute or convalescent COVID-19. The donor label of this sample is uncertain.

A few counts support this clone. The rearrangement joins TRBV6-2 or TRBV6-3 to TRBJ2-5, with D possibly being TRBD2 (7 bases). The CDR3 length is 17 residues. Trimming cost V 5 bases and J 6 bases, with 25 bases left between them. CDR1 is MNHEY, CDR2 SVGEGT, per germline. The CDR3 nucleotides read TGTGCCAGCAGTCTCCCTTTTGTGGGGGGGGCGGATAAGACCCAGTACTTC. This gives the protein CASSLPFVGGADKTQYF.

V usage is TRBV7-2 and J usage is TRBJ2-7; perhaps TRBD1 as D (6 bases). This CDR3 has 14 residues. Germline CDR1 is SGHTA and CDR2 is FQGNSA. V was trimmed by 3 bases and J by 5 bases, leaving 14 bases between them. The CDR3 is CASSFNYRVDEQYF. The CDR3 DNA reads as TGTGCCAGCAGCTTTAATTACAGGGTCGACGAGCAGTACTTC.

V is TRBV3-1 (or the pseudogene TRBV3-2) and J is TRBJ1-1, with D possibly matching TRBD1 (5 bases). CDR1 and CDR2 from the germline V gene are LGHDT and YNNKEL (reference sequence). The V and J ends lost 0 bases and 10 bases respectively, with 12 bases between them. CDR3 size: 13 residues. The CDR3 bases are TGTGCCAGCAGCCAAGAACGGGGGTCCCCAGCTTTCTTT. Protein: CASSQERGSPAFF.

The chain uses TRBV19 and TRBJ1-5; TRBD1 aligns across 9 bases. Germline V gives CDR1 LNHDA, CDR2 SQIVND (reference sequence). The length of the CDR3 is 14 residues. V shed 5 bases, J shed 6 bases, and the junction held 5 bases outside the gene matches. CDR3 protein: CASSPGTGTQPQHF. In DNA, the CDR3 is TGTGCCAGTAGTCCAGGGACAGGGACTCAGCCCCAGCATTTT.

This rearrangement joins TRBV10-2 to TRBJ2-5, with TRBD1 identical over 7 bases. The germline CDR1 and CDR2 sequences are WSHSY and SAAADI. V lost 6 bases and J lost 5; bases outside the gene matches: 12. This CDR3 comprises 15 residues. The CDR3, as DNA: TGCGCCAGCAGCCCAGTACAGGGGAACCGGGAGACCCAGTACTTC. It is translated as CASSPVQGNRETQYF.

The rearrangement joins TRBV7-2 to TRBJ1-1; 12 bases fit TRBD1. Per germline, CDR1 SGHTA and CDR2 FQGNSA. The CDR3 runs 13 residues. The junction had 0 bases not matched to a gene; V was cut back by 8 bases and J by 2 bases. Here the CDR3 reads CASGTGGNTEAFF. The CDR3 region has the DNA TGTGCCAGCGGGACAGGGGGCAACACTGAAGCTTTCTTT.

The chain has TRBV29-1 and TRBJ2-3, with D possibly TRBD2 on 6 matching bases. Trimming pared 7 bases from V and 2 bases from J, leaving 10 bases between. This CDR3 contains 12 residues. Germline CDR1 reads SQVTM; CDR2 reads ANQGSEA. This chain's CDR3 is CSERESTDTQYF. The CDR3 DNA sequence: TGCAGCGAACGGGAGTCCACAGATACGCAGTATTTT.

This chain connects TRBV10-3 to TRBJ2-7; D not resolved. CDR1 and CDR2 (germline): ENHRY, SYGVKD. V lost 11 bases and J 3 bases, leaving 11 bases between the germline ends. The CDR3 extends over 11 amino acids. The CDR3 is CAVNGIYEQYF. DNA for the CDR3: TGTGCCGTGAATGGCATCTACGAGCAGTACTTC.

In its sample, this clone was seen a few times. V and J are TRBV7-9 and TRBJ2-2; maybe TRBD1 (8 bases). This CDR3 comprises 17 residues. The V end lost 5 bases, the J end lost 5 bases, and 21 bases lay between the germline ends. Germline loops: CDR1 SEHNR, CDR2 FQNEAQ (reference sequence). The CDR3 region has the DNA TGTGCCAGCAGCCCCCCCATAGGACAGGGAGGGACCGGGGAGCTGTTTTTT. As protein: CASSPPIGQGGTGELFF.

The J gene is TRBJ1-2, the V gene TRBV29-1; TRBD1 aligns across 7 bases. This CDR3 has 11 amino acids. J lost 8 bases, V lost 5 bases, and 5 bases had no gene match. Germline V gene sequence: CDR1 SQVTM, CDR2 ANQGSEA. The CDR3 loop is CSVHTTGGYTF. The CDR3, as DNA: TGCAGCGTTCATACGACAGGGGGCTACACCTTC.

For the CDR3, the DNA is TGTGCCAGCAGCCTCCCCAGAGGGAAAGAAGCTTTCTTT. Protein product: CASSLPRGKEAFF. J is TRBJ1-1 and V is TRBV11-2, with unresolved D. This CDR3 has 13 residues. The germline V gene encodes CDR1 SGHAT and CDR2 FQNNGV. Trimming took 5 bases from V and 8 from J, leaving 15 bases between them.

The J gene is TRBJ1-5, the V gene TRBV18; D is unclear. Germline CDR1 reads KGHSH; CDR2 reads LQKENI. With 4 bases removed from V and 4 bases from J, the gap between germline ends came to 5 bases. This CDR3 has 12 residues. For the CDR3, the DNA is TGTGCCAGCTCACAGCCAAATCAGCCCCAGCATTTT. Translating it yields CASSQPNQPQHF.

J is TRBJ2-7 and V is TRBV7-7; 9 bases map to TRBD1. This CDR3 region has 15 residues. Germline values: CDR1 SSHAT, CDR2 FNYEAQ (reference sequence). The V segment lost 4 bases and the J segment 4 bases; nucleotides outside the gene matches: 8. Written as DNA, the CDR3 is TGTGCCAGCAGCTACGGGACAGGGAATCTTTACGAGCAGTACTTC. Amino acids: CASSYGTGNLYEQYF.

V is TRBV27 and J is TRBJ1-1; TRBD1 matches 7 bases. The CDR3 covers 16 residues. V shed 6 bases, J shed 6 bases, and the junction held 16 bases outside the gene matches. Germline lookup yields CDR1 MNHEY and CDR2 SMNVEV (reference sequence). CDR3 amino acids: CASSPEGYRGFPEAFF. The CDR3 nucleotides read TGTGCCAGCAGCCCGGAAGGCTACAGGGGATTCCCTGAAGCTTTCTTT.

This chain uses TRBV29-1 with TRBJ1-3; 9 positions match TRBD1. This CDR3 comprises 14 residues. Germline V gives CDR1 SQVTM, CDR2 ANQGSEA. V gave up 4 bases and J gave up 2 bases; unmatched junction bases: 3. The CDR3 here is CSVAGTGPGNTIYF. In DNA, the CDR3 is TGCAGCGTTGCTGGGACAGGGCCTGGAAACACCATATATTTT. Supplemented by reference TRBV29-1 and TRBJ1-3, the full variable domain reads SAVISQKPSRDICQRGTSLTIQCQVDSQVTMMFWYRQQPGQSLTLIATANQGSEATYESGFVIDKFPISRPNLTFSTLTVSNMSPEDSSIYLCSVAGTGPGNTIYFGEGSWLTVV.

The chain employs TRBV12-5 and TRBJ2-5, with D unresolved. The CDR3 length is 13 residues. Germline V gives CDR1 LGHNT, CDR2 FRNRAP. The V end was cut by 8 bases, the J end by 2 bases, with 12 bases between. This CDR3 reads CASLQTPQETQYF. The CDR3 DNA is TGTGCTAGTTTACAGACCCCACAAGAGACCCAGTACTTC.

The sample holds one count of this clone. This specimen includes other DNA sequences encoding the same CDR3. The chain links TRBV5-1 to TRBJ1-5; D is unclear. V lost 0 bases and J 6 bases, leaving 7 bases between the germline ends. Germline V gene lookup returns CDR1 SGHRS and CDR2 YFSETQ. The CDR3 loop spans 13 amino acids. The CDR3 sequence is CASSLGSGQPQHF. The CDR3 bases are TGCGCCAGCAGCTTGGGTAGCGGTCAGCCCCAGCATTTT.

The CDR3 reads CASSLRPGQGYYNEQFF. CDR3 DNA sequence: TGTGCCAGCAGCCTACGACCGGGACAGGGTTACTACAATGAGCAGTTCTTC. The chain is built from TRBV9 and TRBJ2-1, with 9 nucleotides matching TRBD1. V dropped 4 bases and J dropped 3; count of bases not matched to a gene: 11. In germline, CDR1 is SGDLS, CDR2 YYNGEE. The CDR3 covers 17 residues.

The chain uses TRBV2 and TRBJ2-5, with D perhaps TRBD1 (5 bases). From germline, CDR1 is SNHLY and CDR2 FYNNEI. Trimming removed 5 bases at V and 4 bases at J, with 8 bases between. The CDR3 contains 12 residues. This CDR3 reads CASSRQSETQYF. CDR3 sequence (DNA): TGTGCCAGCAGTCGACAGTCAGAGACCCAGTACTTC.

V usage is TRBV7-8 and J usage is TRBJ2-7; 7 nucleotides match TRBD1. The CDR3 covers 15 residues. CDR1 SGHVS and CDR2 FQNEAQ come from the germline V gene. V lost 0 bases to trimming and J lost 4 bases; unmatched junction nucleotides: 6. The CDR3 protein is CASSLASGQRYEQYF. CDR3 nucleotide sequence: TGTGCCAGCAGCTTAGCGTCGGGACAGCGGTACGAGCAGTACTTC. Full variable domain (remainder filled in from reference TRBV7-8 and TRBJ2-7): GAGVSQSPRYKVAKRGQDVALRCDPISGHVSLFWYQQALGQGPEFLTYFQNEAQLDKSGLPSDRFFAERPEGSVSTLKIQRTQQEDSAVYLCASSLASGQRYEQYFGPGTRLTVT.

This clone appeared a few times. The CDR3 sequence: CASSVRDRNQGSTDTQYF. The CDR3, as DNA: TGTGCCAGCAGCGTACGGGACAGAAACCAGGGAAGCACAGATACGCAGTATTTT. V and J are TRBV9 and TRBJ2-3, with 7 bases lining up with TRBD1. This CDR3 has 18 amino acids. With V trimmed by 1 base and J by 0 bases, 11 bases remained unmatched. CDR1 SGDLS and CDR2 YYNGEE come from the germline V gene.

The rearrangement uses TRBV7-2 and TRBJ1-6; 11 nucleotides line up with TRBD1. The CDR3 has 15 amino acids. V lost 5 bases to trimming and J lost 10 bases; unmatched junction nucleotides: 7. In germline, CDR1 is SGHTA, CDR2 FQGNSA. CDR3 residues: CASSPPGQGGSPLHF. For the CDR3, the DNA is TGTGCCAGCAGCCCTCCGGGACAGGGGGGATCACCCCTCCACTTT. Combining the CDR3 with reference TRBV7-2 and TRBJ1-6 gives the whole variable domain GAGVSQSPSNKVTEKGKDVELRCDPISGHTALYWYRQSLGQGLEFLIYFQGNSAPDKSGLPSDRFSAERTGGSVSTLTIQRTQQEDSAVYLCASSPPGQGGSPLHFGNGTRLTVT.

The rearrangement links TRBV6-1 to TRBJ2-7, with 8 nucleotides matching TRBD1. Unmatched junction bases numbered 6, after V lost 1 base and J lost 4 bases. Germline loops: CDR1 MNHNS, CDR2 SASEGT. There are 15 residues in the CDR3. The CDR3: CASSEGGTGLYEQYF. The CDR3 region has the DNA TGTGCCAGCAGTGAAGGCGGGACAGGCCTTTACGAGCAGTACTTC.

The V call is TRBV19, the J call TRBJ1-3, with a weak D call TRBD1 (5 bases). CDR1 LNHDA and CDR2 SQIVND come from the germline V gene (reference sequence). With 6 bases removed from V and 2 bases from J, the gap between germline ends came to 11 bases. CDR3 length equals 14 residues. Here the CDR3 DNA reads TGTGCCAGTAGGGCACGGGGGACTGGAAACACCATATATTTT. Its protein product is CASRARGTGNTIYF.

This clone came up a few times. The genes are TRBV3-1 (or the pseudogene TRBV3-2) and TRBJ1-6; D may be TRBD1 (6 bases). The CDR3 loop spans 15 amino acids. V lost 6 bases and J 3 bases, leaving 12 bases between the germline ends. In germline, CDR1 is LGHDT, CDR2 YNNKEL (reference sequence). The CDR3: CASSRGDNYNSPLHF. In DNA form, the CDR3 reads TGTGCCAGCAGTCGAGGGGACAACTATAATTCACCCCTCCACTTT.

This chain joins TRBV6-6 and TRBJ1-2, with a weak D call TRBD1 (6 bases). CDR1 and CDR2 (germline): MNHNY, SVGAGI (reference sequence). Trimming stripped 6 bases from V and 13 bases from J, with 12 bases between. There are 10 residues in the CDR3. CDR3 protein: CASSLTGITF. CDR3 in DNA: TGTGCCAGCAGCCTCACAGGGATCACCTTC.

The CDR3 protein is CAIGEGGTEAFF. The DNA for the CDR3 is TGTGCCATCGGGGAGGGCGGCACTGAAGCTTTCTTT. The chain has TRBV5-4 and TRBJ1-1; no clear D. The germline V gene encodes CDR1 SGHNT and CDR2 YYREEE (reference sequence). This CDR3 has 12 residues. Between the trimmed V and J ends, which lost 9 bases and 4 bases, there was a span of 13 bases.

This chain links TRBV9 with TRBJ2-1; 7 bases agree with TRBD2. Germline V lookup: CDR1 SGDLS, CDR2 YYNGEE. The J segment lost 3 bases and the V segment lost 1 base, leaving 4 bases of the junction unmatched. The CDR3 length is 15 residues. The CDR3 sequence: CASSVSGDYYNEQFF. The CDR3 DNA sequence: TGTGCCAGCAGCGTATCCGGGGACTACTACAATGAGCAGTTCTTC.

This chain links TRBV6-2 or TRBV6-3 with TRBJ2-7; weak D call: TRBD1 (5 bases). The CDR3 has 12 amino acids. Between the trimmed V and J ends, which lost 5 bases and 1 base, there was a span of 6 bases. From germline, CDR1 is MNHEY and CDR2 SVGEGT. The CDR3 protein is CASSRGSYEQYF. The DNA for the CDR3 is TGTGCCAGCAGTAGGGGATCCTACGAGCAGTACTTC.

The CDR3 here is CAWSKGSYNEQFF. CDR3 coding DNA: TGTGCCTGGAGTAAGGGGTCCTACAATGAGCAGTTCTTC. This chain connects TRBV30 to TRBJ2-1; possibly TRBD1 for D (5 bases). The V gene lost 2 bases and the J gene lost 1 base, with 6 bases spanning the gap. The CDR3 runs 13 residues. Germline V gene sequence: CDR1 GTSNPN, CDR2 SVGIG (reference sequence).

This clone was seen just once. This chain links TRBV6-2 or TRBV6-3 with TRBJ2-3; 9 bases are shared with TRBD1. J lost 5 bases, V lost 6 bases, and 9 bases had no gene match. The germline V gene has CDR1 MNHEY and CDR2 SVGEGT. This CDR3 spans 15 amino acids. CDR3 nucleotides: TGTGCCAGCAGCTCCGTGGGACAGGGTGGAGATACGCAGTATTTT. It specifies CASSSVGQGGDTQYF.

The chain recombines TRBV5-1 with TRBJ2-2; D is undetermined. The V and J ends lost 4 bases and 0 bases respectively, with 19 bases between them. This CDR3 is built from 18 residues. CDR1 SGHRS and CDR2 YFSETQ come from the germline V gene. CDR3 nucleotides: TGCGCCAGCAGCCTCTACAGCCTCGGAAATTCGAACACCGGGGAGCTGTTTTTT. Translating it yields CASSLYSLGNSNTGELFF.